Shown below are 8 T cell receptor beta chains from a single sample sequenced in a study of blood T cell repertoires in COVID-19. The method was immunoSEQ multiplex PCR; TCRdb's version includes in-frame clones alone and lacks a portion of them. The table has around 16,000 clones, more than 75% seen once; the top ten hold 22%. Sequenced input: peripheral blood. All receptors derive from an elderly man with active or convalescent COVID-19.

V gene TRBV6-1 combines with J gene TRBJ1-2; no firm D call. Germline loops: CDR1 MNHNS, CDR2 SASEGT. The length of the CDR3 is 13 residues. The ends were cut back, 2 bases at V and 8 bases at J, with 12 bases in the middle. DNA of the CDR3: TGTGCCAGCAGTGAATATGCGGGAGAGGGCTACACCTTC. Translation gives CASSEYAGEGYTF.

V is TRBV28 and J is TRBJ1-4, with a tentative D call TRBD1 (6 bases). The CDR3 loop spans 15 amino acids. V lost 5 bases to trimming and J lost 1 base, with 11 bases between them. CDR1 is MDHEN and CDR2 is SYDVKM in the germline V gene. The CDR3 nucleotides are TGTGCCAGCAGTGTCACAGGGATAACTAATGAAAAACTGTTTTTT. Translating gives CASSVTGITNEKLFF.

The gene calls are TRBV5-4 and TRBJ2-3; D unresolved. The CDR3 is made up of 14 amino acids. Looked up from germline, CDR1 is SGHNT and CDR2 is YYREEE (reference sequence). V was shortened by 4 bases and J by 3 bases, with 12 bases between the two germline ends. The chain's CDR3 is CASSPPVRTDTQYF. The CDR3, as DNA: TGTGCCAGCAGCCCCCCCGTTCGTACAGATACGCAGTATTTT.

This rearrangement joins TRBV18 to TRBJ1-2; TRBD1 agrees at 9 bases. The CDR3 has 17 amino acids. Germline loops: CDR1 KGHSH, CDR2 LQKENI. J was trimmed by 5 bases and V by 1 base; bases with no gene match: 11. The CDR3 DNA sequence: TGTGCCAGCTCACCACAGTGGGACAGGGTGTCCGTTTATGGCTACACCTTC. Protein sequence: CASSPQWDRVSVYGYTF.

The V and J genes are TRBV7-9 and TRBJ1-3, with D unresolved. V was cut by 1 base and J by 0 bases, with 13 bases left in between. Germline CDR1 is SEHNR and CDR2 is FQNEAQ (reference sequence). This CDR3 spans 17 amino acids. The CDR3 loop reads CASSLVLDPSSGNTIYF. DNA of the CDR3: TGTGCCAGCAGCTTAGTCCTCGATCCGAGCTCTGGAAACACCATATATTTT.

This clone occurred a few times. Here the CDR3 DNA reads TGTGCCAGCAGCCCGGGACAGGGGGCTGGTAATGAAAAACTGTTTTTT. This sequence encodes CASSPGQGAGNEKLFF. The chain carries TRBV5-4 and TRBJ1-4; 12 bases align to TRBD1. The CDR3 consists of 16 residues. Germline CDR1 reads SGHNT; CDR2 reads YYREEE (reference sequence). Trimming removed 4 bases from V and 4 bases from J; junction bases left unmatched: 5.

The rearrangement links TRBV30 to TRBJ1-5, with D unresolved. Germline V gives CDR1 GTSNPN, CDR2 SVGIG (reference sequence). There are 14 residues in the CDR3. Deletions cut 3 bases from V and 7 bases from J, with 16 bases between. The CDR3 DNA reads as TGTGCCTGGAGCGCGGACGGGAGAAGCCAGCCCCAGCATTTT. Translation: CAWSADGRSQPQHF.

The chain employs TRBV7-9 and TRBJ2-1; 9 bases are shared with TRBD1. The V and J ends lost 5 bases and 0 bases, in that order; junction bases with no gene match: 5. This CDR3 region has 16 residues. Germline values: CDR1 SEHNR, CDR2 FQNEAQ (reference sequence). CDR3 protein: CASSPSGQGSYNEQFF. Here the CDR3 DNA reads TGTGCCAGCAGCCCCTCGGGACAGGGCTCCTACAATGAGCAGTTCTTC.